The 27 T cell receptor beta chains in this list originate from one sample, sequenced in a study of blood T cell repertoires in COVID-19. This table comes from immunoSEQ multiplex PCR, and its TCRdb copy is limited to in-frame clones, with some not included. This table has approximately 200,000 clones, roughly 85% appearing once. Sequencing was done on a sample of peripheral blood. Source of these receptors: a man aged 50-60 years who had recovered from COVID-19.

The rearrangement uses TRBV9 and TRBJ1-3; the match to TRBD1 covers 8 bases. The CDR3 loop spans 15 amino acids. Germline V lookup: CDR1 SGDLS, CDR2 YYNGEE. Trimming at V came to 4 bases and at J to 4 bases, leaving 7 bases not matched to a gene. For the CDR3, the DNA is TGTGCCAGCAGCCCAAGGACAGGGTCGGGAAACACCATATATTTT. Amino acid sequence: CASSPRTGSGNTIYF.

CDR3 in amino acids: CASSFTTGGSNYGYTF. CDR3 DNA sequence: TGTGCCAGCAGCTTTACTACAGGGGGGAGTAACTATGGCTACACCTTC. The V call is TRBV2, the J call TRBJ1-2, with 8 positions matching TRBD1. This CDR3 has 16 residues. J gave up 1 base and V 6 bases, and 10 bases lay outside the gene matches. The V gene's germline CDR1 is SNHLY and CDR2 FYNNEI. The full variable domain, rest sourced from reference TRBV2 and TRBJ1-2, is EPEVTQTPSHQVTQMGQEVILRCVPISNHLYFYWYRQILGQKVEFLVSFYNNEISEKSEIFDDQFSVERPDGSNFTLKIRSTKLEDSAMYFCASSFTTGGSNYGYTFGSGTRLTVV.

This chain uses TRBV9 with TRBJ1-1; D is unresolved. This CDR3 has 14 amino acids. V shed 4 bases and J shed 3 bases, with 13 bases lying between them. CDR1 and CDR2 from the germline V gene are SGDLS and YYNGEE. The CDR3 bases are TGTGCCAGCAGCCCCATCGGCGGGGACACTGAAGCTTTCTTT. Its protein is CASSPIGGDTEAFF. The variable domain in full, with the rest retrieved from reference TRBV9 and TRBJ1-1, is DSGVTQTPKHLITATGQRVTLRCSPRSGDLSVYWYQQSLDQGLQFLIQYYNGEERAKGNILERFSAQQFPDLHSELNLSSLELGDSALYFCASSPIGGDTEAFFGQGTRLTVV.

The gene calls are TRBV27 and TRBJ2-7; TRBD2 might be the D (6 bases). Trimming cost V 5 bases and J 3 bases, with 29 bases left between them. This CDR3 comprises 19 residues. CDR1 is MNHEY and CDR2 is SMNVEV in the germline V gene (reference sequence). The DNA for the CDR3 is TGTGCCAGCAGTCCCCCCCGGGGCGGGGACCGGAGACGTGACTACGAGCAGTACTTC. This codes for CASSPPRGGDRRRDYEQYF.

The gene calls are TRBV28 and TRBJ2-3; the match to TRBD2 covers 7 bases. Per germline, CDR1 MDHEN and CDR2 SYDVKM. CDR3 length: 18 amino acids. Losses at the gene ends were 8 bases for V and 6 bases for J; bases not matched to a gene: 23. DNA of the CDR3: TGTGCCAGCGGAGGGATGGATGGCCGGGAGGCCGGTATCGATACGCAGTATTTT. Amino acid sequence: CASGGMDGREAGIDTQYF.

This clone was detected only once. The CDR3 loop is CASSLGTSGASGEQYF. The CDR3 DNA follows: TGTGCCAGCAGCTTAGGGACTAGCGGGGCCTCGGGCGAGCAGTACTTC. The genes are TRBV7-2 and TRBJ2-7, with 12 positions matching TRBD2. This CDR3 comprises 16 residues. V lost 1 base to trimming and J lost 6 bases; unmatched junction nucleotides: 7. In germline, CDR1 is SGHTA, CDR2 FQGNSA.

The chain joins TRBV7-8 to TRBJ2-7; the D gene is possibly TRBD1 (6 bases). The V end was cut by 1 base, the J end by 7 bases, with 14 bases between. CDR1 is SGHVS and CDR2 is FQNEAQ in the germline V gene. The CDR3 extends over 14 amino acids. The CDR3 nucleotides are TGTGCCAGCAGCTTAGTTGGGGGCTGGCCGGAGCAGTACTTC. Amino acids: CASSLVGGWPEQYF.

V and J are TRBV10-2 and TRBJ1-5; 8 nucleotides agree with TRBD1. The CDR3 extends over 17 amino acids. Germline loops: CDR1 WSHSY, CDR2 SAAADI. V gave up 4 bases and J gave up 0 bases; unmatched junction bases: 8. The CDR3 sequence is CASSGLDRGYSNQPQHF. DNA of the CDR3: TGCGCCAGCAGTGGGCTAGACAGGGGATATAGCAATCAGCCCCAGCATTTT.

The chain joins TRBV11-2 to TRBJ2-3, with 9 bases fitting TRBD2. The germline V gene has CDR1 SGHAT and CDR2 FQNNGV. The CDR3 sequence is 15 residues long. With 4 bases clipped from V and 4 bases from J, the junction kept 6 bases outside the gene matches. Written as DNA, the CDR3 is TGTGCCAGCAGCTCCCCGGGACTAGCATCAGATACGCAGTATTTT. Protein: CASSSPGLASDTQYF.

This clone was seen just once. The V gene is TRBV25-1, the J gene TRBJ2-2; 8 bases map to TRBD1. The V gene end was trimmed by 3 bases and the J gene end by 6 bases; junction bases not matched to a gene: 6. This CDR3 has 15 amino acids. Looked up from germline, CDR1 is MGHDK and CDR2 is SYGVNS. CDR3 in DNA: TGTGCCAGCAGTGAGGACAGGGTTTTTTCCGGGGAGCTGTTTTTT. Protein: CASSEDRVFSGELFF. The complete variable domain, with remaining parts taken from reference TRBV25-1 and TRBJ2-2, reads EADIYQTPRYLVIGTGKKITLECSQTMGHDKMYWYQQDPGMELHLIHYSYGVNSTEKGDLSSESTVSRIRTEHFPLTLESARPSHTSQYLCASSEDRVFSGELFFGEGSRLTVL.

The V call is TRBV4-1, the J call TRBJ2-1; 8 positions agree with TRBD2. The CDR3 runs 15 residues. CDR1 is MGHRA, CDR2 YSYEKL, per germline. Trimming took 0 bases from V and 7 from J; bases not matched to a gene: 5. The CDR3 DNA is TGCGCCAGCAGCCAAGATCGGGAGGGTATTAATGAGCAGTTCTTC. It codes for CASSQDREGINEQFF.

The count of this clone is one. The genes are TRBV18 and TRBJ2-7, with a tentative D call TRBD2 (5 bases). CDR1 and CDR2 from the germline V gene are KGHSH and LQKENI. Between the trimmed V and J ends, which lost 1 base and 0 bases, there was a span of 16 bases. CDR3 size: 17 residues. The CDR3 DNA sequence: TGTGCCAGCTCACCACTGGGCCCTCTTGGGAGCTCCTACGAGCAGTACTTC. As protein: CASSPLGPLGSSYEQYF.

The chain has TRBV7-6 and TRBJ1-3; D is unresolved. Germline-derived CDR1 and CDR2 are SGHVS and FNYEAQ. The V gene lost 6 bases and the J gene lost 8 bases, with 20 bases spanning the gap. The length of the CDR3 is 15 residues. The CDR3 region is CASSFNRAREDTIYF. In DNA, the CDR3 is TGTGCCAGCAGTTTTAACCGGGCCCGGGAGGACACCATATATTTT.

This chain uses TRBV18 with TRBJ1-1, with 7 nucleotides matching TRBD1. After removal of 3 bases from V and 3 bases from J, the junction contained 10 bases not matched to a gene. The germline CDR1 and CDR2 sequences are KGHSH and LQKENI. The CDR3 contains 16 residues. CDR3 nucleotide sequence: TGTGCCAGCTCACCCGGACAGGTACGACGAGACACTGAAGCTTTCTTT. This codes for CASSPGQVRRDTEAFF.

The chain combines TRBV5-1 with TRBJ2-5; 9 nucleotides line up with TRBD2. Unmatched junction bases numbered 5, after V lost 4 bases and J lost 4 bases. From germline, CDR1 is SGHRS and CDR2 YFSETQ. The CDR3 spans 14 residues. CDR3 sequence (DNA): TGCGCCAGCAGCAGGAGAGCGGGAGGAGAGACCCAGTACTTC. Its protein product is CASSRRAGGETQYF.

V and J are TRBV11-3 and TRBJ2-2, with D possibly TRBD2 on 6 matching bases. There are 13 residues in the CDR3. The ends were cut back, 3 bases at V and 4 bases at J, with 6 bases in the middle. CDR1 and CDR2 from the germline V gene are SGHNT and YENEEA. CDR3 sequence: CASSFSGTGELFF. The CDR3 nucleotides are TGTGCCAGCAGCTTTAGCGGCACCGGGGAGCTGTTTTTT.

This chain joins TRBV28 and TRBJ2-7; TRBD2 aligns across 12 bases. Germline loops: CDR1 MDHEN, CDR2 SYDVKM. The CDR3 spans 15 residues. The V and J ends lost 5 bases and 2 bases, in that order; junction bases with no gene match: 4. CDR3 sequence reads: CASSQTSGGPYEQYF. DNA for the CDR3: TGTGCCAGCAGTCAGACTAGCGGGGGTCCCTACGAGCAGTACTTC.

This chain connects TRBV28 to TRBJ2-1; TRBD2 aligns across 9 bases. The CDR3 runs 15 residues. After removal of 5 bases from V and 9 bases from J, the junction contained 11 bases not matched to a gene. CDR1 is MDHEN and CDR2 is SYDVKM in the germline V gene. The CDR3 spells CASSVTSGRMGEQFF. The CDR3, as DNA: TGTGCCAGCAGTGTGACTAGCGGACGAATGGGTGAGCAGTTCTTC.

Of note for this clone: Other DNA variants within this sample encode the same CDR3. The rearrangement joins TRBV27 to TRBJ2-1, with 15 bases identical to TRBD2. Germline V gives CDR1 MNHEY, CDR2 SMNVEV (reference sequence). The trim removed 5 bases at V and 7 bases at J, leaving 3 bases unmatched. The CDR3 spans 15 residues. The CDR3 nucleotides read TGTGCCAGCAGTCCTGGGACTAGCGGGAGGAATGAGCAGTTCTTC. Translated, it gives CASSPGTSGRNEQFF.

This rearrangement joins TRBV5-1 to TRBJ2-1, with TRBD1 matching 7 bases. V was clipped by 4 bases and J by 5 bases; unmatched bases: 12. CDR1 SGHRS and CDR2 YFSETQ come from the germline V gene. The CDR3 loop spans 16 amino acids. For the CDR3, the DNA is TGCGCCAGCAGCCCGGCGACAGGGAAGGGGCACAATGAGCAGTTCTTC. The encoded protein is CASSPATGKGHNEQFF. Full variable domain (missing parts from reference TRBV5-1 and TRBJ2-1): KAGVTQTPRYLIKTRGQQVTLSCSPISGHRSVSWYQQTPGQGLQFLFEYFSETQRNKGNFPGRFSGRQFSNSRSEMNVSTLELGDSALYLCASSPATGKGHNEQFFGPGTRLTVL.

The V gene is TRBV5-8, the J gene TRBJ2-1; maybe TRBD2 (7 bases). Germline CDR1 is SGHTS and CDR2 is YDEGEE. Trimming removed 7 bases at V and 8 bases at J, with 19 bases between. CDR3 length equals 14 residues. CDR3 protein: CASLQGGRGYEQFF. The CDR3 DNA is TGTGCCAGCCTACAGGGAGGGCGTGGGTATGAGCAGTTCTTC.

Points on this clone: The sample carries other DNA sequences with the same CDR3. The V gene is TRBV18, the J gene TRBJ2-7, with D perhaps matching TRBD1 (6 bases). This CDR3 spans 14 amino acids. With 3 bases removed from V and 3 bases from J, the gap between germline ends came to 12 bases. CDR1 and CDR2 from the germline V gene are KGHSH and LQKENI. The CDR3 bases are TGTGCCAGCTCACCCGGGCAGGGGAGCTACGAGCAGTACTTC. It is translated as CASSPGQGSYEQYF.

The rearrangement links TRBV13 to TRBJ2-7; maybe TRBD2 (6 bases). Germline CDR1 reads PRHDT; CDR2 reads FYEKMQ (reference sequence). The CDR3 length is 15 residues. V lost 6 bases, J lost 3 bases, and 18 bases lay in between. The CDR3 DNA is TGTGCCAGCAGAGCCGTCGGGACTTCACACTACGAGCAGTACTTC. Amino acid sequence: CASRAVGTSHYEQYF.

This sequence joins TRBV5-6 and TRBJ2-7; 7 bases are a match to TRBD2. This CDR3 contains 14 residues. The ends lost 0 bases at V and 2 bases at J; junction bases unmatched: 2. The germline CDR1 and CDR2 sequences are SGHDT and YYEEEE. The CDR3 sequence is CASSLGAGAYEQYF. In DNA form, the CDR3 reads TGTGCCAGCAGCTTGGGCGCGGGAGCCTACGAGCAGTACTTC.

DNA of the CDR3: TGTGCCAGCAGGGACGGGACAGGGGGGGGAAACACCATATATTTT. Protein sequence: CASRDGTGGGNTIYF. The chain employs TRBV28 and TRBJ1-3; TRBD1 matches 11 bases. This CDR3 spans 15 amino acids. CDR1 and CDR2 (germline): MDHEN, SYDVKM. Trimming cost V 6 bases and J 4 bases; bases outside gene matches: 5. The full variable domain, completed using reference TRBV28 and TRBJ1-3, is DVKVTQSSRYLVKRTGEKVFLECVQDMDHENMFWYRQDPGLGLRLIYFSYDVKMKEKGDIPEGYSVSREKKERFSLILESASTNQTSMYLCASRDGTGGGNTIYFGEGSWLTVV.

This clone occurred many times. The chain uses TRBV19 and TRBJ2-1, with 14 bases fitting TRBD2. CDR3 length: 18 amino acids. Germline CDR1 and CDR2: LNHDA and SQIVND (reference sequence). J lost 0 bases, V lost 5 bases, and 6 bases had no gene match. CDR3 protein: CASSPWTSGRTSYNEQFF. In nucleotides, the CDR3 is TGTGCCAGTAGTCCCTGGACTAGCGGGAGGACCTCCTACAATGAGCAGTTCTTC.

Here the CDR3 reads CASSFPTGRAFF. The DNA of the CDR3 is TGTGCCAGCAGCTTCCCGACAGGGAGAGCTTTCTTT. This sequence joins TRBV5-4 and TRBJ1-1, with 7 bases matching TRBD1. The CDR3 totals 12 residues. Germline lookup yields CDR1 SGHNT and CDR2 YYREEE (reference sequence). J gave up 10 bases and V 2 bases, and 5 bases lay outside the gene matches.